The T cell receptor (beta chain) described here comes from a study of cytomegalovirus exposure and HLA in healthy donors (dated 2017 in TCRdb). Turning to the overall study: An earlier analysis of a few hundred of the donors reported approximately 300 Gb of sequence data and 90 million to 120 million unique TCR beta sequences obtained from 150 million to 200 million T cells. An early release covering roughly 600 HLA-typed donors comprised roughly 300 gigabases of sequencing data and 85 million or so unique TCR sequences. The genetic ancestry cluster associated with self-reported Caucasian donors included roughly 84% of the roughly 410 genotyped donors. The study aimed to test whether cataloging public T cell receptors could reveal signatures of past pathogen exposure. The study profiled the T cell repertoires of hundreds of subjects by immunosequencing and related them to cytomegalovirus serostatus. A separate validation cohort of roughly 120 different subjects was used in addition to the 666-subject first cohort. To predict cytomegalovirus infection status, the study combined high-throughput TCR immunosequencing, statistical association of individual TCRs with disease status, and machine learning. A later analysis re-analyzed previously published TCR beta repertoires from 660 or so donors and added high-resolution HLA genotyping to study TCR occurrence patterns. The later analysis used no new phenotypic data to find candidate immune exposures, relying instead on TCR beta sequences and their occurrence across donors. In an earlier analysis of several hundred of the donors, high-throughput TCR beta sequencing was used to judge whether each TCR beta V gene segment behaved as functional or pseudogenic. Donor age, sex, ethnicity and CMV serostatus were compiled together with the repertoire data. Genome-wide SNP genotypes for about 65% of the roughly 700 donors were used in a later genetic analysis, which treated that subset as a discovery cohort. Every discovery cohort repertoire had been produced on one sequencing platform. HLA typing covered class I and class II loci at four-digit resolution. Typing coverage differed by locus: A, B, C, DRB1 and DQB1 were typed in about 629-640 donors, DQA1 in roughly 510, DPA1 in around 610, and DPB1 in 450 to 490. Four to six DR-DQ haplotypes were handled as single units for association and clustering, since linkage in the cohort was strong. Across some 400 genotyped donors of the cohort, an average of about 250,000 unique TCR beta nucleotide sequences per donor were sequenced, and roughly a sixth of those sequences were non-productive.

The cohort was made up of 666 healthy bone marrow donors. Cohort members were all nominally healthy when sampled, although unrecorded immune exposures were likely present. The donor was CMV seronegative and was included in the group of a few hundred seronegative cohort members. Each donor provided a peripheral blood sample, and peripheral blood mononuclear cells were used for TCR beta sequencing. Genomic DNA extraction from the blood cell samples was performed with the Qiagen DNeasy Blood Extraction Kit. Worth noting for this clone: The antigen it binds to is not known. No per-base quality is available; no much larger clone lies one base away.

General findings and caveats noted by the study authors: Cytomegalovirus status was reported to be diagnosed by the classifier with high specificity and sensitivity in both the original and validation cohorts. Correlated functional status among segregating V segments might be attributable to linkage disequilibrium, but an unknown experimental factor could not be ruled out. For the cohort, immune exposure information was limited to CMV serostatus. A total of around 150 TCR beta chains were listed by the study as associated with cytomegalovirus. It was suggested by the authors that the approach could potentially be generalized to other disease states and immunological phenotypes. The 87-base-pair reads could not distinguish some IMGT-functional V segments, including TRBV6-2 and TRBV6-3, so those segments were excluded. A later analysis found that TCR association rates varied across HLA loci, with DRB1 alleles showing the most associated TCRs and HLA-C alleles the fewest. Because counts were too low, seventeen rarely observed V segments, including chromosome 9 orphons, were excluded from the earlier analysis of 587 of the donors. Because HLA typing was unavailable for some donors at each locus, only the typed subset was used in association tests. Broadly in line with IMGT annotations, most TCR beta V segments showed up in productive rearrangements about 87% or about 30% of the time in an earlier analysis of some 590 of the donors. The cohort was sequenced for TCR beta chains only, and without alpha or paired-chain data the features that could be detected were limited. Strong co-occurrence of HLA alleles, especially DR and DQ, made assigning TCR associations to individual alleles difficult. At a false discovery rate of 0.05, a later analysis linked some 18,000 TCR beta sequences to specific HLA alleles. Compared with the roughly 600-donor mean, donors in an Asian-associated ancestry cluster had fewer N-insertions in productive TCRs, according to a later genetic analysis. Three of the identified cytomegalovirus-associated TCR beta chains were confirmed in vitro to be specific for cytomegalovirus antigens. The sequencing pipeline was judged likely to have produced a cluster of highly shared sequence variants as a technical artifact. A further reported finding was that TCR beta sequences accurately predicted the HLA-A and HLA-B alleles for most subjects in the first cohort. Compared with equally common non-associated chains, HLA-associated TCR beta chains in a later analysis were more clonally expanded and had lower generation probabilities. In a later analysis, most CMV-associated TCR beta chains were found to appear HLA-restricted, with HLA associations seemingly driven largely by CMV exposure. Roughly uniform sequencing depth across donors was assumed in presence/absence analyses, although this assumption may not hold. A later analysis reported that several top co-occurrence clusters appeared linked to parvovirus B19, influenza, CMV and Epstein-Barr virus. While some public TCRs were present in many individuals, most TCR sequences turned up only very rarely across donors. A later genetic analysis associated a missense DCLRE1C variant with V-gene and J-gene trimming of TCR beta chains, and an independent cohort replicated the association.

V is reduced by 3 bases and J by 10 bases, leaving a spacing of 6 bases between them. CDR1 MGHDK and CDR2 SYGVNS are derived from the germline V gene. The CDR3 holds 11 amino acids from the cysteine to the phenylalanine. The entry retains the CDR3 DNA only, 33 bases that are in frame from base 1. Library creation used the immunoSEQ multiplex PCR assay. For the multiplex PCR, a mixture combining 60 forward primers for TCR Vbeta segments and 13 reverse primers for TCR Jbeta segments was used. A multiplex PCR assay on genomic DNA amplified the CDR3 region of rearranged TCR beta genes. Amplified TCR beta libraries were sequenced as 87-base-pair reads on the Illumina HiSeq System. The study's own analysis went as follows. Across the roughly 670 repertoires, a later analysis counted roughly 77 million unique TCR beta chains, some 11 million of which were shared by at least two donors. Raw reads were error-corrected and collapsed into unique sequences by a nearest-neighbor algorithm in which closely related sequences were merged to remove PCR and sequencing errors. To assign V, D and J gene segments, CDR3 sequences were aligned to IMGT reference sequences. Each retained sequence needed at least a six-nucleotide match to both a V gene segment and a J gene segment. Rearrangements were called productive when the CDR3 lacked stop codons and stayed in frame with V and J; all others were non-productive. CDR3 was defined by IMGT convention, running from the second conserved V-encoded cysteine to the conserved J-encoded phenylalanine. In an earlier analysis of more than 550 of the donors, sequences lacking an unambiguous match to a single V gene segment were excluded. An earlier analysis of 587 of the donors classified V segments as functional when productive rearrangements were above 56.7% and as segregating when the standard deviation between donors was above 5%. A statistical classification framework was built for diagnosing cytomegalovirus status from the catalog of TCR beta chain sequences. In a later analysis, TCR nucleotide sequences were compared against IMGT/GENE-DB human TR gene sequences so that V and J genes could be assigned. In a later analysis, CDR3 sequences and most-parsimonious VDJ recombination scenarios were assigned using the TCRdist pipeline. In a later analysis, each TCR beta chain was defined by its CDR3 amino acid sequence together with its V-gene family, and reads without a unique V-gene family were excluded. In a later analysis, around 600 highly shared, low-generation-probability nucleotide sequences were removed to address suspected cross-contamination and a sequencing artifact. In a later analysis, a clonal expansion index was calculated for each public chain from normalized within-repertoire ranks of inferred template counts. A later analysis computed generation probabilities with a VDJ recombination model fitted to out-of-frame rearrangements, and checked the results against IGoR. A later analysis scored TCR-TCR, TCR-HLA and TCR-CMV co-occurrence with hypergeometric tests, applying a repertoire-size bias correction to TCR pairs. A later analysis estimated false discovery rates by permuting HLA or CMV assignments 20 times. In a later analysis, co-occurring TCRs were grouped using DBSCAN, and TCRdist sequence similarity was added for clustering within HLA-allele-positive subsets. Repertoires with fewer than 30,000 or more than 120,000 public chains, plus five repertoires with anomalous nucleotide sharing, were excluded from co-occurrence clustering. TCRdb's version of the immuneACCESS table is confined to in-frame rearrangements and falls short of the full clone set. An unresolved V gene accounts for under half of the shortfall where checked; the remainder is of unknown origin. V, J and clone size were drawn from that table, and D and trimming were deduced from the DNA. The table for this sample lists 150,000 to 200,000 clones; roughly 80% of them were counted only once. The ten biggest clones cover around 1.7% of the sample.

Specimen: PBMCs. The rearrangement combines TRBV25-1 with TRBJ1-4; the D segment cannot be called with confidence. The receptor was isolated from a woman aged 18-30 years in good health and CMV-seronegative. The DNA sequence reads TGTGCCAGCAGTGATGTCGGAAAACTGTTTTTT. This encodes CASSDVGKLFF.